This record looks at one T cell receptor (beta chain) sequence and its context. The sample belongs to a study of CD8 T cells in Susac syndrome. cDNA came from 0.5 to 1 ug RNA primed by random hexamers. Amplification of TCR beta CDR3 across 54 Vbeta and 13 Jbeta was performed with immunoSEQ multiplex PCR. TCRdb called the immunoSEQ multiplex PCR reads again in MiXCR, with one record for every CDR3 protein. The data contain 40,000 to 55,000 distinct CDR3 sequences, around 92% of them singletons. High-throughput TCR beta sequencing covered peripheral CD8+ and CD4+ T cells. TEMRA cells were FACS-enriched, while CD8+ and CD4+ T cells were negatively isolated. This clonotype was obtained from a human donor in good health. The sample taken for sequencing was CD8+ T cells from PBMCs.

The CDR3 DNA sequence: TGTGCCAGCAGCTTCACCAGGGTTTATGGCTACACCTTC. Translating gives CASSFTRVYGYTF. The chain carries TRBV28 and TRBJ1-2; perhaps TRBD1 as D (5 bases). Per germline, CDR1 MDHEN and CDR2 SYDVKM. The CDR3 is 13 amino acids. The germline V and J ends were trimmed by 6 bases and 5 bases, with 13 bases remaining between them.